The T cell receptor beta chain described here comes from a study of cytomegalovirus exposure and HLA in healthy donors. Study conclusions and caveats: Reportedly, cytomegalovirus status was diagnosed with high sensitivity and specificity.

The CDR3 runs 15 residues. The V segment lost 6 bases and the J segment 1 base; nucleotides outside the gene matches: 8. The germline CDR1 and CDR2 sequences are MNHEY and SMNVEV (reference sequence). Note on this clone: What it recognizes is unknown.

PCR employed 60 Vbeta and 13 Jbeta primers. Repertoires were generated with immunoSEQ multiplex PCR, while TCRdb's copy carries only in-frame clones and drops some. The data show tens of thousands of clones, around 74% seen once. The genes are TRBV27 and TRBJ2-5; 7 bases match TRBD2. This sequence was found in a human donor in good health. Sequenced sample: PBMCs. CDR3: CASSILARTQETQYF. The DNA for the CDR3 is TGTGCCAGCAGCATACTAGCGCGAACCCAAGAGACCCAGTACTTC.